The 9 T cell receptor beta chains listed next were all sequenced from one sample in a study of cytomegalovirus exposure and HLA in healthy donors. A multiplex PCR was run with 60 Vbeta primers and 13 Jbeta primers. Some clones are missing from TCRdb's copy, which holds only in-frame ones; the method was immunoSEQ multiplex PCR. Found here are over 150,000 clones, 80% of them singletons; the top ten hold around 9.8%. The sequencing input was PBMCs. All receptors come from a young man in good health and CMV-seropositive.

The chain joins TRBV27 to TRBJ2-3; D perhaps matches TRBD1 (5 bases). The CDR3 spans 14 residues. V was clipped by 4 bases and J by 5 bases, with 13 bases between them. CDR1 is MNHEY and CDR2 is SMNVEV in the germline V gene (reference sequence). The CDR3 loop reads CASSSLKGRDTQYF. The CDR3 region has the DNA TGTGCCAGCAGTTCCCTCAAGGGGCGAGATACGCAGTATTTT.

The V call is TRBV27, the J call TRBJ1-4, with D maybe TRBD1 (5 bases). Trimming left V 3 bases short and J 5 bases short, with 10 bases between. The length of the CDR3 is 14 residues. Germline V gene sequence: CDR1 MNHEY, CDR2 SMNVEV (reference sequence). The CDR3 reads CASSLGRQNEKLFF. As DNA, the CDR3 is TGTGCCAGCAGTTTGGGGCGGCAGAATGAAAAACTGTTTTTT.

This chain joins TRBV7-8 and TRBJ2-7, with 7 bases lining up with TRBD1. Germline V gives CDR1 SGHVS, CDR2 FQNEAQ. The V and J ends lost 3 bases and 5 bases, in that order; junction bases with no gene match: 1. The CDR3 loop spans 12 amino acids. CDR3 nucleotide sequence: TGTGCCAGCAGCTTCACAGGGGACGAGCAGTACTTC. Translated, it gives CASSFTGDEQYF.

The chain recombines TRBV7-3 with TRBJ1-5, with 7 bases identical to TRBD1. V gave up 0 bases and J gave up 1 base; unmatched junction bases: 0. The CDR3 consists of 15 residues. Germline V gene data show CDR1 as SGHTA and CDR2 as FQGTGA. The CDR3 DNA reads TGTGCCAGCAGCTTAACAGGGGGCAGCAATCAGCCCCAGCATTTT. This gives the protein CASSLTGGSNQPQHF.

CDR3 sequence: CASSGEANTEAFF. Here the CDR3 DNA reads TGTGCCAGCAGTGGTGAAGCGAACACTGAAGCTTTCTTT. V usage is TRBV6-4 and J usage is TRBJ1-1; D is unresolved. Trimming cost V 4 bases and J 1 base, with 7 bases left between them. The CDR3 consists of 13 residues. The germline CDR1 and CDR2 sequences are MRHNA and SNTAGT.

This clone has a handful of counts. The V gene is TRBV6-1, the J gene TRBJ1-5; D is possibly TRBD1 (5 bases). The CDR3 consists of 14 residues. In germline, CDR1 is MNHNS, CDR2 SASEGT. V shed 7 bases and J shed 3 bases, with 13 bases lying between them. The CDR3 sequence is CASKSGTDNQPQHF. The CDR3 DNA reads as TGTGCCAGCAAATCAGGGACTGACAATCAGCCCCAGCATTTT.

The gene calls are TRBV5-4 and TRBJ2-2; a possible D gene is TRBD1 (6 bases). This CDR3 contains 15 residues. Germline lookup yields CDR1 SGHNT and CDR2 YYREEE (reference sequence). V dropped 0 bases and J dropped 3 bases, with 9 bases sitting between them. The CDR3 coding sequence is TGTGCCAGCAGCTTGGAACAGGGAGACACCGGGGAGCTGTTTTTT. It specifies CASSLEQGDTGELFF. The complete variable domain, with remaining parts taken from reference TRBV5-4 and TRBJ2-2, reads ETGVTQSPTHLIKTRGQQVTLRCSSQSGHNTVSWYQQALGQGPQFIFQYYREEENGRGNFPPRFSGLQFPNYSSELNVNALELDDSALYLCASSLEQGDTGELFFGEGSRLTVL.

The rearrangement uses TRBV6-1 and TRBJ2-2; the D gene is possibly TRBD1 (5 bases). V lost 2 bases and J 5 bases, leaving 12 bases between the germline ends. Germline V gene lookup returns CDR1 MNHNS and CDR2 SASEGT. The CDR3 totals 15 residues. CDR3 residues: CASSERTPLTGELFF. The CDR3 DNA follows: TGTGCCAGCAGTGAAAGGACACCACTGACCGGGGAGCTGTTTTTT.

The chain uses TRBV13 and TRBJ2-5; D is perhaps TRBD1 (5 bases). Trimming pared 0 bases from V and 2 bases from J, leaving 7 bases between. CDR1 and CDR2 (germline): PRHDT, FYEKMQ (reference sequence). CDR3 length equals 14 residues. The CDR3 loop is CASSLGTEQETQYF. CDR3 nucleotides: TGTGCCAGCAGCTTAGGGACAGAACAAGAGACCCAGTACTTC.